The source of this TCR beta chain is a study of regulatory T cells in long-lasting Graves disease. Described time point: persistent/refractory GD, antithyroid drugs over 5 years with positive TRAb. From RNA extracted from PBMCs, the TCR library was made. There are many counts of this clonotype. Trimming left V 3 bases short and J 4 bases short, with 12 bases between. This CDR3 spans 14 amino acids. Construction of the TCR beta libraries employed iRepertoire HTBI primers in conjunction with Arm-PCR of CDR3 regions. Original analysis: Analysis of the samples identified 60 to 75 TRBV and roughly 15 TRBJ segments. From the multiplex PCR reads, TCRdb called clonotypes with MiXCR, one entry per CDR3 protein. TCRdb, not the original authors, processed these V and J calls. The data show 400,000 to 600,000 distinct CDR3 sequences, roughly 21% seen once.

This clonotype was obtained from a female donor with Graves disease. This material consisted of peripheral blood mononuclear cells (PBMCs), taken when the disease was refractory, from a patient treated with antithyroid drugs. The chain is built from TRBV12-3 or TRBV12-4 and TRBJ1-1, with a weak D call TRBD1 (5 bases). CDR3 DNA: TGTGCCAGCAGTTTTAAGGGGCCCGTCACTGAAGCTTTCTTT. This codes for CASSFKGPVTEAFF.